The rows below give T cell receptor beta chains drawn from one sample of a study of T cell responses to AZD1222 COVID-19 vaccine. Using immunoSEQ multiplex PCR, the repertoire was profiled, and TCRdb retains in-frame clones only, with some absent. The sample has about 140,000 clones, about 91% seen once. The specimen comprised peripheral blood, sampled 28 days after the second AZD1222 dose. The receptors shown here come from an adult who received the AZD1222 COVID-19 vaccine. Both conserved end residues are part of each CDR3. The D gene is left open where the match is weak. Only part of the rows carry a size: once, few, many, or a class if the clone is expanded.

V	D	J	size	CDR3	DNA
TRBV5-4	NA	TRBJ1-2	NA	CASSATGFYGYTF	TGTGCCAGCAGCGCTACAGGGTTTTATGGCTACACCTTC
TRBV28	NA	TRBJ1-2	NA	CASSLRRGRGYTF	TGTGCCAGCAGTTTACGTCGGGGCCGCGGCTACACCTTC
TRBV6-2/TRBV6-3	TRBD2	TRBJ2-3	once	CASSAGLEADTQYF	TGTGCCAGCAGTGCAGGACTAGAAGCAGATACGCAGTATTTT
TRBV19	NA	TRBJ2-7	NA	CASSISGRFLYEQYF	TGTGCCAGTAGTATATCCGGGAGATTCCTATACGAGCAGTACTTC
TRBV5-6	NA	TRBJ1-2	NA	CASSLRQGSMGDYGYTF	TGTGCCAGCAGCTTAAGGCAGGGGTCTATGGGTGACTATGGCTACACCTTC
TRBV30	NA	TRBJ2-2	NA	CAYQGGASTGELFF	TGTGCCTATCAGGGTGGGGCCAGCACCGGGGAGCTGTTTTTT
TRBV27	TRBD2	TRBJ2-5	NA	CASRGGLAGAQETQYF	TGTGCCAGCAGGGGGGGGCTAGCGGGAGCTCAAGAGACCCAGTACTTC
TRBV7-3	NA	TRBJ2-1	NA	CASSSMGGGNNEQFF	TGTGCCAGCAGCTCCATGGGGGGCGGAAACAATGAGCAGTTCTTC
TRBV5-1	NA	TRBJ2-5	NA	CASSLLWTYIEGPQETQYF	TGCGCCAGCAGCTTGTTATGGACATACATCGAGGGCCCCCAAGAGACCCAGTACTTC
TRBV6-4	NA	TRBJ2-7	once	CASSEYPRTEQYF	TGTGCCAGCAGTGAATATCCCCGGACAGAGCAGTACTTC
TRBV7-8	NA	TRBJ1-4	once	CASSRDNGNEKLFF	TGTGCCAGCAGCCGAGACAACGGAAATGAAAAACTGTTTTTT
TRBV19	TRBD1	TRBJ2-7	NA	CASSIEWDRGRSYEQYF	TGTGCCAGTAGTATAGAATGGGACAGGGGGCGATCGTACGAGCAGTACTTC
TRBV4-1	TRBD1	TRBJ2-1	NA	CASRHSLRTGLFDEQFF	TGCGCCAGCAGGCATAGCTTGAGGACAGGGTTGTTCGATGAGCAGTTCTTC
TRBV6-1	TRBD1	TRBJ1-2	NA	CASSEGQGPYGYTF	TGTGCCAGCAGTGAGGGACAGGGGCCGTATGGCTACACCTTC
TRBV18	TRBD2	TRBJ2-3	NA	CASSPRVGSGSTDTQYF	TGTGCCAGCTCACCACGAGTAGGTAGCGGGAGCACAGATACGCAGTATTTT
TRBV4-1	NA	TRBJ1-2	NA	CASSQEGQKIYGYTF	TGCGCCAGCAGCCAAGAAGGACAGAAAATCTATGGCTACACCTTC
TRBV4-2	NA	TRBJ2-7	NA	CASSQEGPLVSYEQYF	TGTGCCAGCAGCCAAGAGGGGCCACTGGTCTCCTACGAGCAGTACTTC
TRBV9	NA	TRBJ1-6	NA	CASSSGGFSPLHF	TGTGCCAGCAGCTCGGGGGGGTTTTCACCCCTCCACTTT
TRBV4-1	TRBD1	TRBJ2-3	NA	CASSHPTGGQDTQYF	TGCGCCAGCAGCCATCCCACAGGGGGGCAAGATACGCAGTATTTT
TRBV30	NA	TRBJ1-1	NA	CAWIGLNTEAFF	TGTGCCTGGATCGGTCTAAACACTGAAGCTTTCTTT
TRBV12-3/TRBV12-4	NA	TRBJ2-1	NA	CASSKLVSEQFF	TGTGCCAGCAGCAAACTAGTCAGTGAGCAGTTCTTC
TRBV2	NA	TRBJ1-2	NA	CASSEWDSYGYTF	TGTGCCAGCAGTGAGTGGGATAGCTATGGCTACACCTTC
TRBV11-3	NA	TRBJ2-5	once	CASSLRRGGGTQYF	TGTGCCAGCAGCTTAAGACGGGGAGGGGGGACCCAGTACTTC
TRBV7-9	TRBD1	TRBJ1-5	NA	CASSPGQHSNQPQHF	TGTGCCAGCAGCCCGGGACAGCATAGCAATCAGCCCCAGCATTTT
TRBV12-3/TRBV12-4	TRBD1	TRBJ1-1	NA	CASSPGTADEAFF	TGTGCCAGCAGTCCGGGGACAGCAGATGAAGCTTTCTTT
TRBV6-5	NA	TRBJ1-2	NA	CASRDYRATNYGYTF	TGTGCCAGCAGAGATTACAGGGCTACTAACTATGGCTACACCTTC
TRBV7-9	NA	TRBJ1-2	NA	CASSSQQGGGYTF	TGTGCCAGCAGCTCTCAACAGGGAGGGGGCTACACCTTC
TRBV7-3	TRBD1	TRBJ1-2	NA	CASSSTGGYGYTF	TGTGCCAGCAGCTCGACAGGGGGCTATGGCTACACCTTC
TRBV3-1/TRBV3-2	NA	TRBJ1-3	NA	CASSQRDSGNTIYF	TGTGCCAGCAGCCAGAGAGACTCTGGAAACACCATATATTTT
TRBV15	NA	TRBJ1-4	NA	CATSTGLLAEKLFF	TGTGCCACCAGCACCGGCCTATTAGCGGAAAAACTGTTTTTT
TRBV7-9	NA	TRBJ1-1	NA	CASSLGRQPNTEAFF	TGTGCCAGCAGCTTAGGGAGGCAGCCGAACACTGAAGCTTTCTTT
TRBV3-1/TRBV3-2	NA	TRBJ2-5	NA	CASSPGADYQETQYF	TGTGCCAGCAGCCCCGGGGCAGACTACCAAGAGACCCAGTACTTC
TRBV9	NA	TRBJ2-3	once	CASSPRATDTQYF	TGTGCCAGCAGCCCCCGCGCCACAGATACGCAGTATTTT